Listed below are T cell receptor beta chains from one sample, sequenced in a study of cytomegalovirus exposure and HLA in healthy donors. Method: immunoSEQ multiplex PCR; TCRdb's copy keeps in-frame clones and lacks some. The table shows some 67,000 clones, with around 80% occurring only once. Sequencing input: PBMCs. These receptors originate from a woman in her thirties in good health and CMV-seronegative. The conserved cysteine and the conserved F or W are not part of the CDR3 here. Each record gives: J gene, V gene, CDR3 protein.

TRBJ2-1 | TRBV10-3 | AISEVSSYEQF
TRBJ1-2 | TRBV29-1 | SVPGHLAPGEDT
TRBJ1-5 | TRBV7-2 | ASSPTGGNQPQH
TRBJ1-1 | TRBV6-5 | ASSYRVTGKPTEAF
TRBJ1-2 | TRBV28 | ASRPGGNYGYT
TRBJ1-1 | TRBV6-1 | ASSGQGSRVNTEAF
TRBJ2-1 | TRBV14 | ASSTGQGGSYNEQF
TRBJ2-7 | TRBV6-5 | ASSYNRDYEQY
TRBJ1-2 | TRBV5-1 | ASSLGQGGGYT
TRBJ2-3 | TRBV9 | ASSEGDSRTPTDTQY
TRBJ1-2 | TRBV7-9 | ASSFGGHGYT
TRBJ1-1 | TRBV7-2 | ASSDRGRRTEAF
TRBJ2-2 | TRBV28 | ASRPGQVTGELF
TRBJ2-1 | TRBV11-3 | ASSLIAVSEQF
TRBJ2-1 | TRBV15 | ATRGGAPYNEQF
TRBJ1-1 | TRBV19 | ASTPPGGRTTEAF
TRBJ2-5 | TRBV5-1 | ASSLSVQSETRY
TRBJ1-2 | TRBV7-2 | ASSLVGQGIYGYT
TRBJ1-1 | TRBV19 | ASTRRGFTEAF
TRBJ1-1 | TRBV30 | AWSETVSIHTEAF
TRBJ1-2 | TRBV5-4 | ASSLHRDGYT
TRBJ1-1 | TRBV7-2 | ASTGVWTEAF
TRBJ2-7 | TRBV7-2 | ASSLRTGPNYEQY
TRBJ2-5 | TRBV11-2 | ASSFWTGGQETQY
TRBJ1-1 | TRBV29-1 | SVDLAGGPGAF
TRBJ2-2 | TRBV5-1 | ASSLGLAGVTGELF
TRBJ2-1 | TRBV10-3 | AISEGQYNEQF
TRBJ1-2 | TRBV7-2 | ASSLRDRDGYT
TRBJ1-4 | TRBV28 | ASSFGVNEKLF
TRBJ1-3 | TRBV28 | ASSFPSSGNTIY
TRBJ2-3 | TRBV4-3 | ASSQELMQGTDTQY
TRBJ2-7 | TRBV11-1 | ASSTHLSDEQY
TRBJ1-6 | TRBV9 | ASSVGGGDGDSYNSPLH
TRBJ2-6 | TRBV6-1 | ASSDGQAGANVLT
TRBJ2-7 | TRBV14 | ASQRASGVSYEQY
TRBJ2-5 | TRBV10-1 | ASSGSNQETQY
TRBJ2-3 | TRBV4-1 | ASSPGTGSTDTQY